The 23 T cell receptor beta chains given below trace back to one sample, sequenced in a study of memory CD4+ T cells and cytomegalovirus serostatus. Single viable CD3+CD4+CD8-CD45RO+ cells were sorted as the memory CD4+ T cells. Data came from immunoSEQ multiplex PCR; TCRdb stores just in-frame clones and leaves some out. The sample records under 40,000 clones, 79% being singletons. Sequencing was carried out using memory CD4+ T cells from blood. The receptors come from an adult in good health and CMV-seropositive.

This clone is judged medium-sized (0.01 to 0.1%). This specimen includes other DNA sequences encoding the same CDR3. The chain couples TRBV2 to TRBJ1-1; perhaps TRBD1 as D (5 bases). Trimming removed 4 bases at V and 1 base at J, with 7 bases between. The CDR3 consists of 13 residues. CDR1 is SNHLY and CDR2 is FYNNEI in the germline V gene. DNA of the CDR3: TGTGCCAGCAGTGGACAGTCGAACACTGAAGCTTTCTTT. Amino acids: CASSGQSNTEAFF. Drawing the rest from reference TRBV2 and TRBJ1-1, the complete variable domain is EPEVTQTPSHQVTQMGQEVILRCVPISNHLYFYWYRQILGQKVEFLVSFYNNEISEKSEIFDDQFSVERPDGSNFTLKIRSTKLEDSAMYFCASSGQSNTEAFFGQGTRLTVV.

The V call is TRBV5-5, the J call TRBJ1-5; D remains unclear. Germline V CDR1 and CDR2: SGHKS, YYEKEE (reference sequence). The CDR3 has 16 amino acids. Deletions cut 3 bases from V and 3 bases from J, with 16 bases between. The CDR3 nucleotides read TGTGCCAGCAGCTCTGTTGGGTCGTCATCCAATCAGCCCCAGCATTTT. It is translated as CASSSVGSSSNQPQHF. The entire variable domain, with the rest obtained from reference TRBV5-5 and TRBJ1-5, is as follows: DAGVTQSPTHLIKTRGQQVTLRCSPISGHKSVSWYQQVLGQGPQFIFQYYEKEERGRGNFPDRFSARQFPNYSSELNVNALLLGDSALYLCASSSVGSSSNQPQHFGDGTRLSIL.

The CDR3 region is CATVSSASYNEQFF. CDR3 DNA: TGTGCCACCGTCTCGAGTGCCTCCTACAATGAGCAGTTCTTC. V usage is TRBV28 and J usage is TRBJ2-1; no reliable D call. V lost 10 bases and J lost 0, with 13 bases in between. Germline values: CDR1 MDHEN, CDR2 SYDVKM. This CDR3 spans 14 amino acids.

Within the sample, this clone is medium-sized. This sequence joins TRBV7-8 and TRBJ1-6; D ambiguous. The V end was cut by 1 base, the J end by 7 bases, with 8 bases between. The CDR3 runs to 14 residues. In germline, CDR1 is SGHVS, CDR2 FQNEAQ. In nucleotides, the CDR3 is TGTGCCAGCAGCTTAGGCAGCGTCAATTCACCCCTCCACTTT. It is translated as CASSLGSVNSPLHF.

The chain recombines TRBV27 with TRBJ2-2; D is possibly TRBD1 (6 bases). This CDR3 is 15 amino acids long. Germline V gene sequence: CDR1 MNHEY, CDR2 SMNVEV (reference sequence). Trimming pared 6 bases from V and 1 base from J, leaving 12 bases between. The CDR3, as DNA: TGTGCCAGCAGACGAAGGACAGAGAACACCGGGGAGCTGTTTTTT. This sequence encodes CASRRRTENTGELFF.

In DNA, the CDR3 is TGTGCCAGCAGTAGCCTCGGACAGGAGAACACTGAAGCTTTCTTT. Amino acid sequence: CASSSLGQENTEAFF. V is TRBV6-6 and J is TRBJ1-1, with 7 bases fitting TRBD1. CDR3 length: 15 amino acids. V trimming: 5 bases; J trimming: 1 base; junction bases outside the gene matches: 7. Germline V gives CDR1 MNHNY, CDR2 SVGAGI (reference sequence).

The J gene is TRBJ2-3, the V gene TRBV28, with D uncertain. CDR1 is MDHEN, CDR2 SYDVKM, per germline. V dropped 6 bases and J dropped 1 base, with 14 bases sitting between them. The CDR3 is made up of 15 amino acids. The CDR3 reads CASSRILGGTDTQYF. The CDR3 region has the DNA TGTGCCAGCAGCCGAATACTTGGGGGCACAGATACGCAGTATTTT.

The V call is TRBV5-1, the J call TRBJ2-1; 11 bases match TRBD2. CDR3 length: 17 residues. Germline V gene lookup returns CDR1 SGHRS and CDR2 YFSETQ. With V trimmed by 1 base and J by 7 bases, 10 bases remained unmatched. CDR3 in DNA: TGCGCCAGCAGCTTGAGGTCTAGCGGGGGGCGGGGGAATGAGCAGTTCTTC. This encodes CASSLRSSGGRGNEQFF.

The chain has TRBV4-2 and TRBJ1-4; TRBD1 agrees at 11 bases. CDR3 size: 16 residues. Germline lookup yields CDR1 LGHNA and CDR2 YNFKEQ. J gave up 10 bases and V 0 bases, and 7 bases lay outside the gene matches. The CDR3 sequence is CASSQDTGTGGGKLFF. CDR3 nucleotides: TGTGCCAGCAGCCAAGATACGGGGACAGGGGGGGGAAAACTGTTTTTT.

The V gene is TRBV19, the J gene TRBJ2-5; TRBD1 agrees at 7 bases. Unmatched junction bases numbered 14, after V lost 3 bases and J lost 7 bases. The germline V gene has CDR1 LNHDA and CDR2 SQIVND (reference sequence). The CDR3 covers 16 residues. Written as DNA, the CDR3 is TGTGCCAGTAGTATCCGGCTAGGGGGCGAGGAAGTGACCCAGTACTTC. Its protein is CASSIRLGGEEVTQYF.

This clone occurred once. The V and J genes are TRBV7-3 and TRBJ2-3; D possibly corresponds to TRBD1 (5 bases). Between the trimmed V and J ends, which lost 6 bases and 4 bases, there was a span of 11 bases. The CDR3 runs 13 residues. Germline-derived CDR1 and CDR2 are SGHTA and FQGTGA. The chain's CDR3 is CASSTRGADTQYF. The DNA of the CDR3 is TGTGCCAGCAGTACAAGGGGCGCAGATACGCAGTATTTT.

In its sample, this clone was seen once. V gene TRBV9 combines with J gene TRBJ2-7; perhaps TRBD1 as D (6 bases). CDR3 length: 15 residues. Trimming left V 5 bases short and J 0 bases short, with 15 bases between. Per germline, CDR1 SGDLS and CDR2 YYNGEE. DNA of the CDR3: TGTGCCAGCAGTGTACAGGGATCGAGCTCCTACGAGCAGTACTTC. Residues: CASSVQGSSSYEQYF.

The rearrangement joins TRBV5-1 to TRBJ1-1, with 10 bases aligning to TRBD1. V gave up 4 bases and J gave up 5 bases; unmatched junction bases: 8. Germline V gives CDR1 SGHRS, CDR2 YFSETQ. The CDR3 runs 15 residues. The chain's CDR3 is CASSRSGTGETEAFF. Here the CDR3 DNA reads TGCGCCAGCAGCAGGTCCGGGACAGGGGAGACTGAAGCTTTCTTT.

V is TRBV18 and J is TRBJ2-6, with D possibly matching TRBD2 (6 bases). The CDR3 is made up of 16 amino acids. Trimming removed 3 bases at V and 0 bases at J, with 9 bases between. Germline assignment: CDR1 KGHSH and CDR2 LQKENI. The CDR3 region has the DNA TGTGCCAGCTCACCTTCCGGGAGCTCTGGGGCCAACGTCCTGACTTTC. Translated: CASSPSGSSGANVLTF.

The gene calls are TRBV2 and TRBJ1-1; unclear D gene. The CDR3 is made up of 14 amino acids. V was trimmed by 3 bases and J by 6 bases, leaving 14 bases between them. Germline lookup yields CDR1 SNHLY and CDR2 FYNNEI. The DNA for the CDR3 is TGTGCCAGCAGTGATGCAGATATAAACCCTGAAGCTTTCTTT. Its translation: CASSDADINPEAFF.

The genes are TRBV6-1 and TRBJ2-2; 8 bases are a match to TRBD2. This CDR3 contains 14 residues. V lost 6 bases and J lost 10; bases outside the gene matches: 10. Germline V gene sequence: CDR1 MNHNS, CDR2 SASEGT. The CDR3 DNA reads TGTGCCAGCAGCCGAAGGCCTAGCGGGTCGGAGCTGTTTTTT. Translated: CASSRRPSGSELFF.

This chain links TRBV7-2 with TRBJ2-5; TRBD1 matches at 10 bases. The trim removed 4 bases at V and 7 bases at J, leaving 9 bases unmatched. Looked up from germline, CDR1 is SGHTA and CDR2 is FQGNSA. This CDR3 region has 15 residues. The CDR3 region has the DNA TGTGCCAGCAGCTCGAGCGGCCGGGACAGGGGGACCCAGTACTTC. Translation gives CASSSSGRDRGTQYF.

V is TRBV5-4 and J is TRBJ2-1, with TRBD1 matching 8 bases. The CDR3 length is 14 residues. J was trimmed by 4 bases and V by 4 bases; bases with no gene match: 4. CDR1 is SGHNT, CDR2 YYREEE, per germline (reference sequence). CDR3 residues: CASSPDREYNEQFF. For the CDR3, the DNA is TGTGCCAGCAGCCCGGACAGGGAATACAATGAGCAGTTCTTC.

This sequence joins TRBV5-1 and TRBJ2-1; 8 nucleotides align to TRBD1. The CDR3 sequence is 13 residues long. Germline CDR1 reads SGHRS; CDR2 reads YFSETQ. The ends lost 0 bases at V and 12 bases at J; junction bases unmatched: 5. CDR3 bases: TGCGCCAGCAGCTTGGGGCAGGGGGCTATGCAGTTCTTC. Translated, it gives CASSLGQGAMQFF.

The chain carries TRBV19 and TRBJ1-3; D is ambiguous. This CDR3 contains 15 residues. Germline V gene data show CDR1 as LNHDA and CDR2 as SQIVND (reference sequence). V was cut by 4 bases and J by 0 bases, with 10 bases left in between. In DNA form, the CDR3 reads TGTGCCAGTAGTACCGGTGGAAGCTCTGGAAACACCATATATTTT. Residues: CASSTGGSSGNTIYF.

V gene TRBV7-6 combines with J gene TRBJ1-6; unclear D gene. V shed 5 bases and J shed 0 bases, with 5 bases lying between them. Germline V gives CDR1 SGHVS, CDR2 FNYEAQ. CDR3 size: 14 residues. DNA for the CDR3: TGTGCCAGCAGCCGAGGCTCCTATAATTCACCCCTCCACTTT. It encodes CASSRGSYNSPLHF. The full variable domain, its missing parts supplied by reference TRBV7-6 and TRBJ1-6, is GAGVSQSPRYKVTKRGQDVALRCDPISGHVSLYWYRQALGQGPEFLTYFNYEAQQDKSGLPNDRFSAERPEGSISTLTIQRTEQRDSAMYRCASSRGSYNSPLHFGNGTRLTVT.

The chain recombines TRBV4-1 with TRBJ1-5, with D possibly being TRBD1 (5 bases). From germline, CDR1 is MGHRA and CDR2 YSYEKL. V lost 1 base and J lost 7, with 17 bases in between. This CDR3 has 16 residues. Here the CDR3 reads CASSQVVRGREQPQHF. The CDR3, as DNA: TGCGCCAGCAGCCAAGTGGTCCGGGGGAGGGAGCAGCCCCAGCATTTT.

For this clone: The junction differs from germline at one of its ends, possibly a read error. The chain couples TRBV7-9 to TRBJ1-2; the D gene is possibly TRBD1 (5 bases). CDR1 and CDR2 from the germline V gene are SEHNR and FQNEAQ (reference sequence). The CDR3 is 16 amino acids. The CDR3 coding sequence is TGTGCCAGCAGCGCCTGGGACCGGGAGCGGTATGATGGCTGCACCTTC. Translated, it gives CASSAWDRERYDGCTF.